A selection of T cell receptor beta chains follows, all from one sample in a study of blood T cell repertoires in COVID-19. TCRdb's copy holds only in-frame clones and misses some; the assay was immunoSEQ multiplex PCR. The table records 130,000 to 150,000 clones, roughly 84% of them present only once. Sample: peripheral blood. Source of these receptors: a man between 60 and 75 years old with active or convalescent COVID-19. Both conserved end residues are part of each CDR3. The D gene is left open where the match is weak. Clone size, where shown, is once, few, many, or a class for clones that have expanded.

-,TRBV29-1,TRBD1,TRBJ1-2,TGCAGCGTTGAGTTCCGGGACAGGAGGAACTATGGCTACACCTTC,CSVEFRDRRNYGYTF
-,TRBV19,TRBD1,TRBJ1-5,TGTGCCAGTAGTCCGACAGGGGGGGATCAGCCCCAGCATTTT,CASSPTGGDQPQHF
-,TRBV10-1,TRBD2,TRBJ2-1,TGCGCCAGCAGTGAGTCTACGGGAGGGCCCAATGAGCAGTTCTTC,CASSESTGGPNEQFF
-,TRBV30,-,TRBJ1-5,TGTGCCTGGAGTACTAGGGAAAATCAGCCCCAGCATTTT,CAWSTRENQPQHF
-,TRBV19,-,TRBJ1-1,TGTGCCAGTAGTACAGGACAGTCTGAAGCTTTCTTT,CASSTGQSEAFF
-,TRBV14,-,TRBJ2-5,TGTGCCAGCAGCCAAGTAAGCCTTAGAGCCGTTCGGGAGACCCAGTACTTC,CASSQVSLRAVRETQYF
once,TRBV10-1,TRBD2,TRBJ2-1,TGCGCCAGCAGTAGACTAGCGGGGTGGGATGAGCAGTTCTTC,CASSRLAGWDEQFF
-,TRBV5-1,-,TRBJ2-1,TGCGCCAGCAGCGGCGAAGCGGCGAACTCCTACAATGAGCAGTTCTTC,CASSGEAANSYNEQFF
-,TRBV6-6,-,TRBJ1-2,TGTGCCAGCGCGGAGACCGCTAACTCCTATGGCTACACCTTC,CASAETANSYGYTF
many,TRBV4-1,TRBD1,TRBJ1-2,TGCGCCAGCAGCCAACGGACAGGGGGAGGAATCAATGGCTACACCTTC,CASSQRTGGGINGYTF
-,TRBV4-1,-,TRBJ1-4,TGCGCCAGCAGCCAAGTTTGGAGTCCCTCTGCAACTAATGAAAAACTGTTTTTT,CASSQVWSPSATNEKLFF
-,TRBV30,TRBD2,TRBJ2-2,TGTGCCTGGAGAACTACTAGCGGGACGACCGGGGAGCTGTTTTTT,CAWRTTSGTTGELFF
-,TRBV7-9,TRBD1,TRBJ1-1,TGTGCCAGCAGCCATGATGACAGGGGGAACACTGAAGCTTTCTTT,CASSHDDRGNTEAFF
-,TRBV6-5,-,TRBJ2-7,TGTGCCACCAATACAGAAATTTTTTCCTACGAGCAGTACTTC,CATNTEIFSYEQYF
-,TRBV25-1,-,TRBJ1-2,TGTGCCAGCAGAGGAGACGGCCCCTATGGCTACACCTTC,CASRGDGPYGYTF
many,TRBV4-3,-,TRBJ2-5,TGCGCCAGCAGCCAAGATCACTCCCCGCAGGCCCAGTACTTC,CASSQDHSPQAQYF
-,TRBV19,-,TRBJ1-1,TGTGCCAGTACCCCTGGAGCTTTGGGCACTGAAGCTTTCTTT,CASTPGALGTEAFF
-,TRBV7-9,-,TRBJ1-3,TGTGCCAGTCGAGGGACTTCGGGGGGAAACACCATATATTTT,CASRGTSGGNTIYF
-,TRBV5-1,-,TRBJ1-1,TGCGCCAGCAGCTTGGCGGGAGGGGGCACTGAAGCTTTCTTT,CASSLAGGGTEAFF
-,TRBV27,TRBD1,TRBJ2-5,TGTGCCAGCAGTTCAACGACACATCTGGACAGGGGGCGATTGAGGGAGACCCAGTACTTC,CASSSTTHLDRGRLRETQYF
-,TRBV7-9,-,TRBJ2-1,TGTGCCAGCAGCCAGTCAATCTCCTACAATGAGCAGTTCTTC,CASSQSISYNEQFF
-,TRBV10-3,TRBD1,TRBJ1-2,TGTGCCATCAGTGGGGGGGACAGCCATAACTATGGCTACACCTTC,CAISGGDSHNYGYTF
once,TRBV18,TRBD1,TRBJ1-1,TGTGCCAGCTCACCGGGGACAGGGCGGCTCACTGAAGCTTTCTTT,CASSPGTGRLTEAFF
-,TRBV30,TRBD1,TRBJ2-1,TGTGCCTGGAGCGAGGACAGGGTGAGAGGGAATGAGCAGTTCTTC,CAWSEDRVRGNEQFF
-,TRBV7-9,TRBD1,TRBJ1-1,TGTGCCAGCAGCTGGGGACAGGGGAACACTGAAGCTTTCTTT,CASSWGQGNTEAFF
-,TRBV18,-,TRBJ1-4,TGTGCCAGCTCACCACGAGGAGGCGAGGAAAAACTGTTTTTT,CASSPRGGEEKLFF
few,TRBV18,TRBD1,TRBJ1-2,TGTGCCAGCTCGCCGGAGGACAGGGCCTCTAGGGGTGGCTACACCTTC,CASSPEDRASRGGYTF
-,TRBV7-8,-,TRBJ1-3,TGTGCCAGCAGCTCCTCGGTTGGAAACACCATATATTTT,CASSSSVGNTIYF
-,TRBV7-2,-,TRBJ1-1,TGTGCCAGCAGCTTAGGAGGTTTGAACACTGAAGCTTTCTTT,CASSLGGLNTEAFF
-,TRBV12-5,TRBD1,TRBJ1-5,TGTGCTACCCAAACGACAGGGGATAGCAATCAGCCCCAGCATTTT,CATQTTGDSNQPQHF